This TCR beta chain derives from a study of cytomegalovirus exposure and HLA in healthy donors. Study conclusions and caveats: In a later analysis, TCR beta V- and J-gene trimming showed a link to a missense DCLRE1C variant.

PCR was performed using 60 Vbeta and 13 Jbeta primers. In the authors' workflow: An analysis performed later counted about 80 million unique TCR beta chains (around 9.9 million of them shared). Libraries were prepared by immunoSEQ multiplex PCR; TCRdb keeps only in-frame clonotypes and omits some of them. The V and J calls and the clone size are those of that table, but D and trimming were determined from the DNA. Of tens of thousands of clones detected, 40% to 50% appear once; the ten largest clones hold roughly 2%. About this clone itself: No antigen is known for it.

The CDR3 consists of 14 residues. From germline, CDR1 is MDHEN and CDR2 SYDVKM. The V segment lost 6 bases and the J segment 5 bases; nucleotides outside the gene matches: 9. The receptor was derived from a woman between 50 and 59 years old in good health and CMV-seronegative. Sequenced material: PBMCs. The V gene is TRBV28, the J gene TRBJ1-2, with 7 bases that match TRBD1. CDR3 region: CASRTPGQAYGYTF. For the CDR3, the DNA is TGTGCCAGCAGGACCCCCGGACAGGCTTATGGCTACACCTTC.